Listed below are T cell receptor beta chains from one sample, sequenced in a study of blood T cell repertoires in COVID-19. Measured with immunoSEQ multiplex PCR; TCRdb has only the in-frame clones, and not every one. The sample shows about 670,000 clones, about 87% of them seen only once. The sequencing sample was made of peripheral blood. The receptors shown here come from a young woman with acute or convalescent COVID-19. Each CDR3 is given with its conserved first and last residue. Each record gives: clone size, V gene, D gene, CDR3 length, J gene, CDR3 protein, CDR3 DNA. A D gene is named only where the DNA matches it firmly. Size is stated for part of the rows, as once, few or many counts, or as a class when the clone is expanded.

>-|TRBV4-2|-|11|TRBJ1-2
CASTSGEGYTF
TGTGCCAGCACGTCCGGAGAAGGCTACACCTTC
>-|TRBV4-1|-|16|TRBJ1-5
CASSQVLGAGVQPQHF
TGCGCCAGCAGCCAAGTTCTGGGAGCGGGGGTTCAGCCCCAGCATTTT
>-|TRBV9|-|14|TRBJ1-1
CASSGASLNTEAFF
TGTGCCAGCAGCGGAGCTTCACTGAACACTGAAGCTTTCTTT
>-|TRBV3-1/TRBV3-2|TRBD1|14|TRBJ1-1
CASSPGQGITEAFF
TGTGCCAGCAGCCCGGGACAGGGGATAACTGAAGCTTTCTTT
>-|TRBV11-3|TRBD2|14|TRBJ2-3
CATLAGGPTDTQYF
TGTGCCACCCTAGCGGGGGGGCCCACAGATACGCAGTATTTT
>-|TRBV27|-|16|TRBJ2-3
CASSSPPGRGPDTQYF
TGTGCCAGCAGTTCCCCCCCCGGGCGGGGGCCAGATACGCAGTATTTT
>-|TRBV11-3|-|13|TRBJ1-1
CASSFAGNTEAFF
TGTGCCAGCAGCTTTGCCGGGAACACTGAAGCTTTCTTT
>once|TRBV13|TRBD2|17|TRBJ2-1
CASSFGLQRGTYNEQFF
TGTGCCAGCAGCTTCGGTCTCCAGCGGGGGACTTACAATGAGCAGTTCTTC
>-|TRBV9|TRBD2|16|TRBJ2-1
CASSVSAGAEYNEQFF
TGTGCCAGCAGCGTTTCAGCGGGGGCTGAGTACAATGAGCAGTTCTTC
>once|TRBV3-1/TRBV3-2|-|14|TRBJ1-2
CASSPRGGGKGYTF
TGTGCCAGCAGCCCTCGAGGGGGGGGAAAGGGCTACACCTTC
>-|TRBV25-1|-|11|TRBJ2-7
CASSDTYEQYF
TGTGCCAGCAGTGACACCTACGAGCAGTACTTC
>-|TRBV7-2|-|14|TRBJ2-1
CASSSGGATNEQFF
TGTGCCAGCAGTTCGGGGGGCGCCACCAATGAGCAGTTCTTC
>once|TRBV5-1|TRBD2|14|TRBJ2-3
CASSSGTSGDVTYF
TGCGCCAGCAGCTCGGGGACTAGCGGGGACGTAACCTATTTT
>-|TRBV2|TRBD1|17|TRBJ1-3
CASSWTGGSGSGNTIYF
TGTGCCAGCAGTTGGACAGGGGGAAGCGGCTCTGGAAACACCATATATTTT
>-|TRBV21-1|-|10|TRBJ1-5
CASLEQPQHF
TGTGCCAGCCTAGAGCAGCCCCAGCATTTT
>-|TRBV28|TRBD2|17|TRBJ2-4
CASSWTSGGAAKNIQYF
TGTGCCAGCAGTTGGACTAGCGGGGGGGCCGCCAAAAACATTCAGTACTTC
>-|TRBV20-1|-|13|TRBJ2-7
CSASIVAGYEQYF
TGCAGTGCTAGTATAGTCGCGGGGTACGAGCAGTACTTC
>-|TRBV10-3|TRBD2|14|TRBJ2-1
CAISVLAGGGEQFF
TGTGCCATCAGTGTTCTAGCGGGGGGCGGAGAGCAGTTCTTC
>once|TRBV15|-|14|TRBJ2-7
CATREYSGGYVQYF
TGTGCCACTCGGGAATATTCAGGGGGGTATGTGCAGTACTTC
>-|TRBV4-1|TRBD1|14|TRBJ2-7
CASSQGDRVYEQYF
TGCGCCAGCAGCCAAGGGGACAGGGTCTACGAGCAGTACTTC
>-|TRBV6-2/TRBV6-3|-|16|TRBJ2-1
CASSSTGSSSYNEQFF
TGTGCCAGCAGTTCAACAGGGTCTAGCTCCTACAATGAGCAGTTCTTC
>-|TRBV25-1|-|14|TRBJ1-2
CASSEESAIYGYTF
TGTGCCAGCAGTGAAGAGAGTGCCATCTATGGCTACACCTTC
>-|TRBV27|TRBD2|15|TRBJ2-1
CASSLVAGGNNEQFF
TGTGCCAGCAGTTTAGTAGCGGGTGGTAACAATGAGCAGTTCTTC
>-|TRBV24-1|-|16|TRBJ2-1
CATSDLSRGLLGEQFF
TGTGCCACCAGTGATTTGAGCAGGGGCCTTCTGGGTGAGCAGTTCTTC
>-|TRBV2|-|15|TRBJ1-5
CASSEPGLVDQPQHF
TGTGCCAGCAGTGAACCGGGTTTGGTGGATCAGCCCCAGCATTTT
>-|TRBV9|TRBD1|14|TRBJ1-4
CASSGDRGNEKLFF
TGTGCCAGCAGCGGGGACAGGGGAAATGAAAAACTGTTTTTT
>-|TRBV12-5|TRBD2|17|TRBJ2-3
CASGFLTSGDRTDTQYF
TGTGCTAGTGGCTTCCTTACTAGCGGGGACCGCACAGATACGCAGTATTTT
>-|TRBV6-5|-|14|TRBJ1-5
CASSSGSASQPQHF
TGTGCCAGCAGCTCAGGGTCGGCGTCGCAGCCCCAGCATTTT
>-|TRBV5-5|TRBD1|18|TRBJ1-1
CASNRAPGTGRGNTEAFF
TGTGCCAGCAACCGAGCTCCCGGGACAGGGAGAGGAAACACTGAAGCTTTCTTT
>-|TRBV7-9|-|12|TRBJ1-5
CASSRGVQPQHF
TGTGCCAGCAGCAGAGGTGTTCAGCCCCAGCATTTT
>-|TRBV6-6|TRBD1|15|TRBJ1-3
CASSPGTDWGNTIYF
TGTGCCAGCAGCCCCGGGACAGATTGGGGAAACACCATATATTTT
>-|TRBV6-5|-|10|TRBJ1-2
CATFGYGYTF
TGTGCCACGTTCGGCTATGGCTACACCTTC
>-|TRBV9|-|14|TRBJ2-2
CASSVGGSTGELFF
TGTGCCAGCAGCGTAGGAGGGAGCACCGGGGAGCTGTTTTTT
>-|TRBV7-4|TRBD2|14|TRBJ2-3
CASSLIGSGGKQYF
TGTGCCAGCAGCTTAATCGGTAGCGGGGGCAAGCAGTATTTT
>-|TRBV29-1|-|16|TRBJ2-5
CSVDDGRRRNQETQYF
TGCAGCGTTGACGATGGGAGACGCCGGAACCAAGAGACCCAGTACTTC
>-|TRBV4-1|TRBD1|17|TRBJ2-1
CASSQRPGTGSYNEQFF
TGCGCCAGCAGTCAACGGCCCGGGACAGGGTCCTACAATGAGCAGTTCTTC
>-|TRBV30|TRBD1|18|TRBJ2-6
CAWSQGARGGSGANVLTF
TGTGCCTGGAGTCAGGGGGCTAGGGGTGGTTCTGGGGCCAACGTCCTGACTTTC
>-|TRBV6-6|-|13|TRBJ2-7
CASSWRGSYEQYF
TGTGCCAGCAGTTGGCGCGGCAGCTACGAGCAGTACTTC
>once|TRBV18|-|19|TRBJ1-6
CASSANLLTVPLSYSPLHF
TGTGCCAGCTCAGCCAACCTCTTGACAGTGCCTTTGTCTTATTCACCCCTCCACTTT